The 10 T cell receptor beta chains below come from one sample, sequenced in a study of T cell responses to AZD1222 COVID-19 vaccine. Assay used: immunoSEQ multiplex PCR; TCRdb lists only in-frame clones, some missing. Of under 200,000 clones listed, over 85% are singletons. The sample was peripheral blood, taken on day 0 of AZD1222 vaccination. These receptors were taken from an adult in good health.

This chain connects TRBV10-3 to TRBJ1-2; D uncertain. V gave up 10 bases and J gave up 7 bases, with 4 bases separating them. CDR3 length: 8 amino acids. CDR1 ENHRY and CDR2 SYGVKD come from the germline V gene. The CDR3 spells CATGGYTF. As DNA, the CDR3 is TGTGCCACCGGTGGCTACACCTTC.

The rearrangement links TRBV10-3 to TRBJ1-2; 8 bases agree with TRBD1. Trimming removed 3 bases from V and 8 bases from J; junction bases left unmatched: 8. The V gene's germline CDR1 is ENHRY and CDR2 SYGVKD. CDR3 length equals 14 residues. The DNA for the CDR3 is TGTGCCATCAGTGACAAGGGACAGGCATTCGGCTACACCTTC. Translated, it gives CAISDKGQAFGYTF.

This clone was seen a single time. The V gene is TRBV11-3, the J gene TRBJ1-1; D is undetermined. CDR3 length: 12 residues. V was pared by 1 base and J by 10 bases, with 10 bases between. Germline V gene lookup returns CDR1 SGHNT and CDR2 YENEEA. The CDR3: CASSLGGGLAFF. The CDR3 region has the DNA TGTGCCAGCAGCTTAGGGGGAGGCCTAGCTTTCTTT.

The rearrangement uses TRBV4-2 and TRBJ2-3; D call uncertain. Trimming left V 0 bases short and J 1 base short, with 5 bases between. Germline V gene lookup returns CDR1 LGHNA and CDR2 YNFKEQ. The CDR3 is 14 residues long. CDR3 amino acids: CASSQDRGTDTQYF. CDR3 in DNA: TGTGCCAGCAGCCAAGATAGGGGCACAGATACGCAGTATTTT.

The chain is built from TRBV19 and TRBJ2-7; the D is unclear. V shed 3 bases and J shed 2 bases, with 17 bases lying between them. The CDR3 contains 16 residues. Germline V gene sequence: CDR1 LNHDA, CDR2 SQIVND (reference sequence). The CDR3 region is CASSILGQAATYEQYF. CDR3 nucleotide sequence: TGTGCCAGTAGTATTTTAGGGCAGGCCGCAACCTACGAGCAGTACTTC.

The chain links TRBV27 to TRBJ2-7, with no clear D. The CDR3 runs 12 residues. Germline V gene lookup returns CDR1 MNHEY and CDR2 SMNVEV (reference sequence). V dropped 2 bases and J dropped 3 bases, with 5 bases sitting between them. The CDR3, as DNA: TGTGCCAGCAGTTTAAACGGCTACGAGCAGTACTTC. Its protein is CASSLNGYEQYF.

This chain uses TRBV9 with TRBJ2-2, with D unresolved. Per germline, CDR1 SGDLS and CDR2 YYNGEE. The length of the CDR3 is 12 residues. The V end lost 1 base, the J end lost 6 bases, and 4 bases lay between the germline ends. The CDR3 DNA sequence: TGTGCCAGCAGCGTACAAGCCGGGGAGCTGTTTTTT. As protein: CASSVQAGELFF.

CDR3 in amino acids: CASSDQRGINEQFF. The CDR3 DNA sequence: TGCGCCAGCAGTGACCAGCGGGGGATCAATGAGCAGTTCTTC. The chain uses TRBV10-2 and TRBJ2-1; 8 bases line up with TRBD2. The length of the CDR3 is 14 residues. Per germline, CDR1 WSHSY and CDR2 SAAADI. V lost 3 bases and J lost 6; bases outside the gene matches: 4.

This sequence joins TRBV19 and TRBJ2-4, with D possibly matching TRBD1 (5 bases). This CDR3 is 16 amino acids long. CDR1 and CDR2 (germline): LNHDA, SQIVND (reference sequence). Trimming removed 5 bases from V and 5 bases from J, with 19 bases in between. For the CDR3, the DNA is TGTGCCAGTAGTGCCAGACAGAATTGGAGCCAAAACATTCAGTACTTC. The encoded protein is CASSARQNWSQNIQYF. Full variable domain (outside the CDR3, taken from reference TRBV19 and TRBJ2-4): DGGITQSPKYLFRKEGQNVTLSCEQNLNHDAMYWYRQDPGQGLRLIYYSQIVNDFQKGDIAEGYSVSREKKESFPLTVTSAQKNPTAFYLCASSARQNWSQNIQYFGAGTRLSVL.

On this clone: No DNA is shown, since the ends of the CDR3 on it are uncertain; the CDR3 is the one TCRdb lists. The chain has TRBV21-1 and TRBJ2-2; TRBD1, as called in the table, went unchecked against the DNA. TRBV21-1 corresponds to a pseudogene. The CDR3 extends over 17 residues, inclusive of both ends. CDR3 in amino acids: CASSKSWGRGNTGELFF.